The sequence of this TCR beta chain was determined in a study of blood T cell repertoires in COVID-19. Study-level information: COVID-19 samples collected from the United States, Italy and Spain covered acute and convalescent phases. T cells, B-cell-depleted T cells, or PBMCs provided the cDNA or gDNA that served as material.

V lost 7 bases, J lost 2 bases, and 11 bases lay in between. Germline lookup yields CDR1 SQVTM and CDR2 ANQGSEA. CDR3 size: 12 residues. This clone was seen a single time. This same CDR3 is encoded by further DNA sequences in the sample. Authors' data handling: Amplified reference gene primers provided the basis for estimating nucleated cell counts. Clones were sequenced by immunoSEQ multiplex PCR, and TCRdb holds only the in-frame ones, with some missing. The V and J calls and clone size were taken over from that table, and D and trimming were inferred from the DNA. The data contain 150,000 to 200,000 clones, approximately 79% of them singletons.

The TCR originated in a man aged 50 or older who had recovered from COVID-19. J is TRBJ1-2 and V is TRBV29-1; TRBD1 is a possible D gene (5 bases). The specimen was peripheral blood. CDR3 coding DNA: TGCAGCGGGTCGGGGGGGAACTATGGCTACACCTTC. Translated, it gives CSGSGGNYGYTF. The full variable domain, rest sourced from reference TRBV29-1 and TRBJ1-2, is SAVISQKPSRDICQRGTSLTIQCQVDSQVTMMFWYRQQPGQSLTLIATANQGSEATYESGFVIDKFPISRPNLTFSTLTVSNMSPEDSSIYLCSGSGGNYGYTFGSGTRLTVV.